The clone carrying this T cell receptor (beta chain) has a count of ten or more. This sample is part of a study of T cells after yellow fever vaccination. Looking at the study overall: Low-cell-number fractions underwent preparation using SMART-Seq v4 Ultra Low Input.

TCRdb re-called the 5' RACE reads with MiXCR, one entry per CDR3 protein. The sample records approximately 120,000 distinct CDR3 sequences, approximately 8.4% being singletons. The source of this sequence is a man between 18 and 35 years old who received the YFV17D yellow fever vaccine. The sample here was CD8+ T cells sorted from PBMCs, taken on the day of the yellow fever booster vaccination.

CDR3 sequence: CASSTRFGPFNEQFF. For the CDR3, the DNA is TGTGCCAGCAGTACCCGTTTCGGTCCTTTTAATGAGCAGTTCTTC. J is TRBJ2-1 and V is TRBV7-9; D not certain. CDR1 and CDR2 from the germline V gene are SEHNR and FQNEAQ (reference sequence). V was pared by 6 bases and J by 7 bases, with 19 bases between. The CDR3 is 15 amino acids.